This TCR beta chain came from a study of cytomegalovirus exposure and HLA in healthy donors. Note on this clone: The antigen remains unidentified.

Germline V lookup: CDR1 SGDLS, CDR2 YYNGEE. V dropped 0 bases and J dropped 5; count of bases not matched to a gene: 10. This CDR3 has 18 amino acids. Study-level points and caveats: The analysis excluded some indistinguishable V segments, including TRBV6-2 and TRBV6-3.

PCR was performed using 60 Vbeta and 13 Jbeta primers. This table comes from immunoSEQ multiplex PCR, and its TCRdb copy is limited to in-frame clones, with some not included. The top ten hold around 2.9% of the sample, which has 130,000 to 150,000 clones, 78% seen once. The sequence was obtained from a female donor in good health and CMV-seronegative. The sample was PBMCs. The chain links TRBV9 to TRBJ2-1; 11 bases are a match to TRBD2. The CDR3 bases are TGTGCCAGCAGCGTAGCTCGGCTAGCGGGAGGCCCGAACAATGAGCAGTTCTTC. It encodes CASSVARLAGGPNNEQFF.